This entry is about one T cell receptor (beta chain). Its antigen is not identified. An amount of RNA that ranged from roughly 0.5 to 1 ug was reverse transcribed with random hexamers. The CDR3 of TCR beta was amplified by immunoSEQ multiplex PCR across 54 Vbeta and 13 Jbeta. A single record per CDR3 protein comes from TCRdb applying MiXCR to the immunoSEQ multiplex PCR reads. Of about 160,000 distinct CDR3 sequences listed, around 95% are singletons. TEMRA cells underwent FACS enrichment and CD8+ and CD4+ T cells underwent negative isolation. These data come from a study of CD8 T cells in Susac syndrome. The study's findings and limits: As acknowledged by the study, its TCR sequencing and HLA analysis included a relatively small number of individuals.

Germline V gene sequence: CDR1 SQVTM, CDR2 ANQGSEA. Trimming shortened V by 6 bases and J by 0 bases, and 8 bases separated the two germline ends. The CDR3 spans 12 residues. This chain connects TRBV29-1 to TRBJ1-1; D remains unclear. Sequencing was performed on CD4+ T cells from PBMCs. The TCR originated in a human donor in good health. CDR3 region: CSVPTLNTEAFF. The CDR3 DNA reads as TGCAGCGTCCCCACGCTGAACACTGAAGCTTTCTTT.